This T cell receptor beta chain was sequenced in a study of cytomegalovirus exposure and HLA in healthy donors. Looking at the study overall: An early data release held some 85 million unique TCRs from HLA-typed donors.

Germline CDR1 MNHNS, CDR2 SASEGT. There are 14 residues in the CDR3. The PCR had 60 Vbeta and 13 Jbeta primers. The protocol was immunoSEQ multiplex PCR, while the TCRdb copy is restricted to in-frame clones and leaves out a portion. The sample records 130,000 or so clones, around 72% being singletons. The sample comprised PBMCs. The V call is TRBV6-1, the J call TRBJ1-1, with a weak D call TRBD1 (5 bases). The TCR comes from a woman aged 18-29 years in good health and CMV-seronegative. CDR3 residues: CVGGETGLNTEAFF. The CDR3 DNA reads TGTGTGGGGGGGGAAACAGGACTGAACACTGAAGCTTTCTTT.